The source of this T cell receptor (beta chain) is a study of radiation and T cells in renal cell carcinoma. This table comes from immunoSEQ multiplex PCR, and its TCRdb copy is limited to in-frame clones, with some not included. The data hold 140,000 to 150,000 clones, with less than 90% observed a single time. Of note for this clone: Antigen specificity is unknown.

Unmatched junction bases numbered 8, after V lost 1 base and J lost 6 bases. Germline CDR1 SQVTM, CDR2 ANQGSEA. CDR3 length equals 14 residues. Study-level findings and limits: Top tumor clonotypes rose in blood 2 weeks post-radiation, then contracted. Baseline intratumoral clonotype presence is unknown without pretreatment biopsies.

Time point of the sample: baseline pretreatment blood. Sample treatment: 15 Gy SBRT to primary tumor, nephrectomy 4 weeks later. Clear cell pathology was present in this patient's renal cell carcinoma. The starting material was blood, obtained from a patient whose treatment included radiotherapy and nephrectomy. V gene TRBV29-1 combines with J gene TRBJ1-2; 7 bases map to TRBD1. The sequence derives from a woman aged 70 to 79 with renal cell carcinoma. CDR3 region: CSVEGVRGKDGYTF. For the CDR3, the DNA is TGCAGCGTTGAAGGGGTCAGGGGGAAGGATGGCTACACCTTC.